These 10 T cell receptor beta chains came from one sample sequenced in a study of blood T cell repertoires in COVID-19. Sequencing was performed with immunoSEQ multiplex PCR; in TCRdb, only in-frame clones are kept and a portion is missing. The sample lists around 100,000 clones; around 84% were seen once. Specimen: peripheral blood. The receptors here all came from a human donor in a cohort sampled during active COVID-19.

V is TRBV4-1 and J is TRBJ2-7; 8 bases align to TRBD2. Germline V gives CDR1 MGHRA, CDR2 YSYEKL. Trimming removed 4 bases from V and 6 bases from J; junction bases left unmatched: 8. The CDR3 is 14 residues long. The CDR3 reads CASSPGGEGGEQYF. CDR3 coding DNA: TGCGCCAGCAGCCCGGGGGGGGAGGGAGGCGAGCAGTACTTC.

The chain uses TRBV19 and TRBJ1-3; the D is unclear. Germline CDR1 and CDR2: LNHDA and SQIVND (reference sequence). The CDR3 covers 12 residues. Between the trimmed V and J ends, which lost 5 bases and 3 bases, there was a span of 5 bases. CDR3 nucleotides: TGTGCCAGTAGTCCTTATGGAAACACCATATATTTT. This gives the protein CASSPYGNTIYF.

The chain joins TRBV5-1 to TRBJ1-1; 8 nucleotides match TRBD1. The CDR3 has 16 amino acids. The V gene's germline CDR1 is SGHRS and CDR2 YFSETQ. V was pared by 8 bases and J by 4 bases, with 16 bases of the junction left unmatched. DNA for the CDR3: TGCGCCAGTACAAAGGAGACAGGGGTATTGAGCACTGAAGCTTTCTTT. As protein: CASTKETGVLSTEAFF.

The chain has TRBV13 and TRBJ2-5; D is uncertain. Germline values: CDR1 PRHDT, CDR2 FYEKMQ (reference sequence). The CDR3 is 14 amino acids. V lost 0 bases and J lost 2, with 7 bases in between. CDR3 amino acids: CASSLGLPQETQYF. For the CDR3, the DNA is TGTGCCAGCAGCTTAGGACTACCACAAGAGACCCAGTACTTC.

J is TRBJ2-2 and V is TRBV11-3; TRBD1 might be the D (6 bases). V lost 0 bases and J lost 3, with 8 bases in between. Germline lookup yields CDR1 SGHNT and CDR2 YENEEA. The CDR3 runs to 15 residues. In DNA, the CDR3 is TGTGCCAGCAGCTTAGATCAGGGGTACACCGGGGAGCTGTTTTTT. It specifies CASSLDQGYTGELFF.

The chain carries TRBV3-1 (or the pseudogene TRBV3-2) and TRBJ2-7; 8 bases are a match to TRBD2. The CDR3 totals 15 residues. J was trimmed by 0 bases and V by 8 bases; bases with no gene match: 9. Germline assignment: CDR1 LGHDT and CDR2 YNNKEL (reference sequence). DNA of the CDR3: TGTGCCAGCCGGGAAAGCGGGGGACCCTCCTACGAGCAGTACTTC. Protein product: CASRESGGPSYEQYF.

The chain carries TRBV9 and TRBJ2-7, with TRBD1 identical over 8 bases. V lost 0 bases to trimming and J lost 4 bases; unmatched junction nucleotides: 6. CDR1 and CDR2 (germline): SGDLS, YYNGEE. This CDR3 contains 15 residues. In DNA form, the CDR3 reads TGTGCCAGCAGCGTAGGGGACAGGTCGTTATACGAGCAGTACTTC. This codes for CASSVGDRSLYEQYF.

For this clone: Sequence at one end of the junction differs from germline and may be a read error. CDR3 coding DNA: TGTGCCAGCAGGACTGACCCGGGACAGAGTTCGAACTTC. This gives the protein CASRTDPGQSSNF. The chain recombines TRBV7-2 with TRBJ2-7; 7 bases are a match to TRBD1. The CDR3 loop spans 13 amino acids. Germline lookup yields CDR1 SGHTA and CDR2 FQGNSA.

The CDR3 region is CASSFRTGRNSPLHF. CDR3 nucleotides: TGTGCCAGCAGCTTCCGGACAGGGCGTAATTCACCCCTCCACTTT. The chain employs TRBV5-8 and TRBJ1-6; TRBD1 matches at 8 bases. CDR1 and CDR2 from the germline V gene are SGHTS and YDEGEE. This CDR3 spans 15 amino acids. V lost 2 bases and J lost 6; bases outside the gene matches: 4. Full variable domain (missing parts from reference TRBV5-8 and TRBJ1-6): EAGVTQSPTHLIKTRGQQATLRCSPISGHTSVYWYQQALGLGLQFLLWYDEGEERNRGNFPPRFSGRQFPNYSSELNVNALELEDSALYLCASSFRTGRNSPLHFGNGTRLTVT.

The chain joins TRBV12-5 to TRBJ2-7; TRBD1 agrees at 8 bases. V shed 7 bases, J shed 3 bases, and the junction held 14 bases outside the gene matches. Germline CDR1 is LGHNT and CDR2 is FRNRAP. This CDR3 is 16 amino acids long. DNA of the CDR3: TGTGCTAGTGCCATACTCACAGGGGGAAGGTACTACGAGCAGTACTTC. It is translated as CASAILTGGRYYEQYF. The full variable domain, in which reference TRBV12-5 and TRBJ2-7 provide the parts outside the CDR3, is DARVTQTPRHKVTEMGQEVTMRCQPILGHNTVFWYRQTMMQGLELLAYFRNRAPLDDSGMPKDRFSAEMPDATLATLKIQPSEPRDSAVYFCASAILTGGRYYEQYFGPGTRLTVT.